The 20 T cell receptor beta chains below come from one sample, sequenced in a study of spatial heterogeneity in lung cancer. Described time point: sample taken at primary tumor resection. TCRdb re-called the 5' RACE reads with MiXCR, one entry per CDR3 protein. The data hold some 40,000 distinct CDR3 sequences, with 3% to 3.5% observed a single time. This specimen consisted of normal lung tissue next to the tumor, obtained at surgery. All receptors come from a male donor with early-stage non-small cell lung cancer.

This clonotype appeared a few times. The chain carries TRBV7-2 and TRBJ2-5; no clear D. The V gene's germline CDR1 is SGHTA and CDR2 FQGNSA. V dropped 1 base and J dropped 6 bases, with 12 bases sitting between them. The CDR3 extends over 14 amino acids. As DNA, the CDR3 is TGTGCCAGCAGCTTAGGTACTCCACCTAAGACCCAGTACTTC. Translation: CASSLGTPPKTQYF. The full variable domain, with the rest looked up from reference TRBV7-2 and TRBJ2-5, is GAGVSQSPSNKVTEKGKDVELRCDPISGHTALYWYRQSLGQGLEFLIYFQGNSAPDKSGLPSDRFSAERTGGSVSTLTIQRTQQEDSAVYLCASSLGTPPKTQYFGPGTRLLVL.

This clonotype was detected many times. This rearrangement joins TRBV27 to TRBJ2-2; 10 nucleotides align to TRBD2. The junction had 5 bases not matched to a gene; V was cut back by 6 bases and J by 7 bases. Germline V gene sequence: CDR1 MNHEY, CDR2 SMNVEV (reference sequence). The CDR3 length is 14 residues. The CDR3, as DNA: TGTGCCAGCAGGATAGCGGGAGGTATCGGGGAGCTGTTTTTT. Translated, it gives CASRIAGGIGELFF.

This clonotype has at least ten counts. This chain links TRBV11-2 with TRBJ1-1; TRBD1 agrees at 8 bases. The CDR3 has 15 residues. J was trimmed by 4 bases and V by 5 bases; bases with no gene match: 9. Germline V gene data show CDR1 as SGHAT and CDR2 as FQNNGV. The CDR3 DNA reads as TGTGCCAGCAGCCTCACGGACAGGGTGGTCACTGAAGCTTTCTTT. It specifies CASSLTDRVVTEAFF. The full variable domain, completed using reference TRBV11-2 and TRBJ1-1, is EAGVAQSPRYKIIEKRQSVAFWCNPISGHATLYWYQQILGQGPKLLIQFQNNGVVDDSQLPKDRFSAERLKGVDSTLKIQPAKLEDSAVYLCASSLTDRVVTEAFFGQGTRLTVV.

This clonotype was detected ten times or more. This chain's CDR3 is CSASKAGVIYNEQFF. The CDR3 nucleotides are TGCAGTGCTAGTAAGGCGGGGGTGATTTACAATGAGCAGTTCTTC. V gene TRBV20-1 combines with J gene TRBJ2-1; 7 bases map to TRBD2. Per the germline V gene, CDR1 is DFQATT and CDR2 is SNEGSKA (reference sequence). This CDR3 contains 15 residues. V shed 3 bases, J shed 4 bases, and the junction held 9 bases outside the gene matches.

This clonotype was found many times. The rearrangement uses TRBV20-1 and TRBJ2-5; D ambiguous. The germline CDR1 and CDR2 sequences are DFQATT and SNEGSKA (reference sequence). The CDR3 is 12 amino acids. V was cut by 3 bases and J by 1 base, with 6 bases left in between. CDR3 region: CSASRTQETQYF. Written as DNA, the CDR3 is TGCAGTGCTAGCCGGACCCAAGAGACCCAGTACTTC.

This clonotype was seen repeatedly, ten times or more. The chain recombines TRBV13 with TRBJ1-1, with D possibly matching TRBD1 (5 bases). V was shortened by 5 bases and J by 3 bases, with 10 bases between the two germline ends. CDR1 and CDR2 (germline): PRHDT, FYEKMQ (reference sequence). The CDR3 is made up of 13 amino acids. CDR3 sequence: CASSLTGYTEAFF. In DNA form, the CDR3 reads TGTGCCAGCAGCCTTACAGGCTACACTGAAGCTTTCTTT.

This clonotype was seen repeatedly, ten times or more. The chain joins TRBV11-2 to TRBJ1-1; no clear D. This CDR3 region has 14 residues. CDR1 and CDR2 (germline): SGHAT, FQNNGV. The V end lost 0 bases, the J end lost 1 base, and 6 bases lay between the germline ends. The CDR3 is CASSLDLGNTEAFF. As DNA, the CDR3 is TGTGCCAGCAGCTTAGATCTTGGGAACACTGAAGCTTTCTTT. Drawing the rest from reference TRBV11-2 and TRBJ1-1, the complete variable domain is EAGVAQSPRYKIIEKRQSVAFWCNPISGHATLYWYQQILGQGPKLLIQFQNNGVVDDSQLPKDRFSAERLKGVDSTLKIQPAKLEDSAVYLCASSLDLGNTEAFFGQGTRLTVV.

The sample holds many counts of this clonotype. CDR3 DNA sequence: TGTGCCTGGAGTAGGGCAGATGAAAATCAGCCCCAGCATTTT. Translation gives CAWSRADENQPQHF. The chain recombines TRBV30 with TRBJ1-5; no clear D gene. CDR1 and CDR2 (germline): GTSNPN, SVGIG (reference sequence). The CDR3 is 14 amino acids. V gave up 2 bases and J gave up 4 bases, with 12 bases separating them.

This clonotype was seen ten or more times. The genes are TRBV2 and TRBJ1-6; no definite D call. Germline loops: CDR1 SNHLY, CDR2 FYNNEI. This CDR3 has 14 amino acids. Trimming left V 4 bases short and J 0 bases short, with 4 bases between. CDR3 nucleotides: TGTGCCAGCAGTGCTAGCTCCTATAATTCACCCCTCCACTTT. Encoded protein: CASSASSYNSPLHF.

This clonotype was counted at least ten times. The chain recombines TRBV2 with TRBJ1-2; possible D gene TRBD1, 5 bases. The ends were cut back, 4 bases at V and 5 bases at J, with 11 bases in the middle. The CDR3 is 13 amino acids. From germline, CDR1 is SNHLY and CDR2 FYNNEI. The CDR3 reads CASSVQVPYGYTF. CDR3 sequence (DNA): TGTGCCAGCAGTGTACAGGTGCCGTATGGCTACACCTTC. The complete variable domain, with remaining parts taken from reference TRBV2 and TRBJ1-2, reads EPEVTQTPSHQVTQMGQEVILRCVPISNHLYFYWYRQILGQKVEFLVSFYNNEISEKSEIFDDQFSVERPDGSNFTLKIRSTKLEDSAMYFCASSVQVPYGYTFGSGTRLTVV.

This clonotype turned up a few times. Here the CDR3 DNA reads TGTGCCAGCAGCCTACAGGGAGGCTCCTATAATTCACCCCTCCACTTT. Its translation: CASSLQGGSYNSPLHF. This rearrangement joins TRBV3-1 to TRBJ1-6, with D possibly being TRBD1 (6 bases). This CDR3 region has 16 residues. Germline CDR1 and CDR2: LGHDT and YNNKEL (reference sequence). V was cut by 4 bases and J by 0 bases, with 10 bases left in between. The full variable domain, its missing parts supplied by reference TRBV3-1 and TRBJ1-6, is DTAVSQTPKYLVTQMGNDKSIKCEQNLGHDTMYWYKQDSKKFLKIMFSYNNKELIINETVPNRFSPKSPDKAHLNLHINSLELGDSAVYFCASSLQGGSYNSPLHFGNGTRLTVT.

This clonotype was seen a few times. J is TRBJ1-2 and V is TRBV4-1; no clear D. This CDR3 region has 16 residues. Trimming removed 4 bases at V and 6 bases at J, with 21 bases between. The germline CDR1 and CDR2 sequences are MGHRA and YSYEKL. The DNA of the CDR3 is TGCGCCAGCAGCCTTTCCTCCACGGAGTTACCGCATGGCTACACCTTC. It encodes CASSLSSTELPHGYTF.

The table lists this clonotype with many counts. V and J are TRBV27 and TRBJ2-7; 8 bases map to TRBD1. This CDR3 comprises 14 residues. V trimming: 6 bases; J trimming: 4 bases; junction bases outside the gene matches: 8. Germline loops: CDR1 MNHEY, CDR2 SMNVEV (reference sequence). CDR3 residues: CASRKQGVGYEQYF. The CDR3 DNA sequence: TGTGCCAGCAGAAAACAGGGGGTGGGGTACGAGCAGTACTTC.

This clonotype was counted many times. The V call is TRBV12-3 or TRBV12-4, the J call TRBJ1-2; perhaps TRBD1 as D (6 bases). V lost 6 bases and J lost 6, with 14 bases in between. This CDR3 contains 13 residues. CDR3: CASSHHAGDGYTF. DNA of the CDR3: TGTGCCAGCAGCCACCATGCAGGGGATGGCTACACCTTC.

Ten or more counts support this clonotype. The chain carries TRBV20-1 and TRBJ2-3; D perhaps matches TRBD1 (6 bases). The germline gives CDR1 DFQATT, CDR2 SNEGSKA (reference sequence). V lost 4 bases, J lost 7 bases, and 9 bases lay in between. The CDR3 is made up of 11 amino acids. The CDR3 loop is CSAIGGYTQYF. For the CDR3, the DNA is TGCAGTGCTATTGGGGGCTATACGCAGTATTTT.

The sample holds many counts of this clonotype. The gene calls are TRBV24-1 and TRBJ2-3; 7 bases map to TRBD2. The ends lost 2 bases at V and 2 bases at J; junction bases unmatched: 6. Germline loops: CDR1 KGHDR, CDR2 SFDVKD. The CDR3 covers 16 residues. CDR3 bases: TGTGCCACCAGTGATTCCCAGCGGGACCTCACAGATACGCAGTATTTT. It yields the protein CATSDSQRDLTDTQYF.

The table lists this clonotype with many counts. J is TRBJ1-1 and V is TRBV7-9, with D possibly TRBD1 on 5 matching bases. The germline V and J ends were trimmed by 5 bases and 0 bases, with 7 bases remaining between them. This CDR3 has 13 residues. Germline CDR1 reads SEHNR; CDR2 reads FQNEAQ (reference sequence). CDR3 nucleotides: TGTGCCAGCAGCACAGGCATGAACACTGAAGCTTTCTTT. This translates into CASSTGMNTEAFF.

This clonotype was seen at least ten times. V usage is TRBV11-2 and J usage is TRBJ2-5; the D gene is possibly TRBD2 (5 bases). V lost 4 bases and J 4 bases, leaving 13 bases between the germline ends. Germline V gives CDR1 SGHAT, CDR2 FQNNGV. The CDR3 is 14 amino acids. CDR3 region: CASSSYGLGETQYF. Here the CDR3 DNA reads TGTGCCAGCAGCTCCTACGGACTCGGAGAGACCCAGTACTTC.

For this clonotype: This sequence may be a read error, since a much larger clone differs from it by one base. The conserved phenylalanine or tryptophan is not found at the CDR3 terminus, so this likely reflects a read error. The chain combines TRBV3-1 with TRBJ2-3; possible D gene TRBD1, 5 bases. V was cut by 1 base and J by 8 bases, with 10 bases left in between. The CDR3 length is 13 residues. CDR1 LGHDT and CDR2 YNNKEL come from the germline V gene (reference sequence). The CDR3 DNA reads as TGTGCCAGCAGCCAAGGGGGCAGGCGTACGCAGTATTAT. Translated: CASSQGGRRTQYY.

This clonotype was counted ten times or more. This chain links TRBV7-9 with TRBJ1-2; TRBD1 agrees at 8 bases. The CDR3 is 13 residues long. Trimming cost V 8 bases and J 8 bases; bases outside gene matches: 10. Germline V gene sequence: CDR1 SEHNR, CDR2 FQNEAQ (reference sequence). This CDR3 reads CASPKGQEGGYTF. CDR3 DNA: TGTGCCAGCCCTAAGGGACAGGAGGGCGGCTACACCTTC.